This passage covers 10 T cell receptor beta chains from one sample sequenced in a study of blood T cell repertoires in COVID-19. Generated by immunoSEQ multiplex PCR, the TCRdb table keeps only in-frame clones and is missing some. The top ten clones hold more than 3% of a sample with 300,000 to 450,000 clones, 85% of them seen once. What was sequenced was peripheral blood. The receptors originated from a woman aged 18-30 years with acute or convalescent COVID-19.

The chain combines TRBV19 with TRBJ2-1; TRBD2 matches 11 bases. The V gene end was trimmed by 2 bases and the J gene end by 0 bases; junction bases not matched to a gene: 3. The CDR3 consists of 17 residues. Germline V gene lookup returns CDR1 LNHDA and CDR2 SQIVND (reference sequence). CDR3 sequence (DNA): TGTGCCAGTAGTATACGACTAGCGGGGAGCTCCTACAATGAGCAGTTCTTC. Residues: CASSIRLAGSSYNEQFF.

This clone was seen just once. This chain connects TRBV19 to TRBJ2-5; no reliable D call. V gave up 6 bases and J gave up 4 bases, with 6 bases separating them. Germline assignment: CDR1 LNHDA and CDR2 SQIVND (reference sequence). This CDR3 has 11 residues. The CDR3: CASSTGETQYF. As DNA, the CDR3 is TGTGCCAGTAGCACGGGAGAGACCCAGTACTTC.

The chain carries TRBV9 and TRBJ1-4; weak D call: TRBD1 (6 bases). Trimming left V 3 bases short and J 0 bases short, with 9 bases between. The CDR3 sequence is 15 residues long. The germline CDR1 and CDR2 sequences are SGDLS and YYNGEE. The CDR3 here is CASSAGQTTNEKLFF. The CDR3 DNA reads TGTGCCAGCAGCGCCGGACAGACAACTAATGAAAAACTGTTTTTT.

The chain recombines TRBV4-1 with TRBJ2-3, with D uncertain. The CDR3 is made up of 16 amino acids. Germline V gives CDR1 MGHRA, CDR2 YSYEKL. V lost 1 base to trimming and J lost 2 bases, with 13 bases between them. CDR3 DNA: TGCGCCAGCAGCCAAGGCGTCCGAGATTCCACAGATACGCAGTATTTT. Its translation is CASSQGVRDSTDTQYF.

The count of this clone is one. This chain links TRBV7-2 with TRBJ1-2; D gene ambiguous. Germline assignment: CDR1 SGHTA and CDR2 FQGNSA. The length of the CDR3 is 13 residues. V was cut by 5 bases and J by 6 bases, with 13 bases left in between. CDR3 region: CASSAGRLHGYTF. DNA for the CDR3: TGTGCCAGCAGCGCCGGTCGCTTGCATGGCTACACCTTC.

CDR3 sequence (DNA): TGTGCCAGCAGGGAGCGACAGGGACTCTACGAGCAGTACTTC. This codes for CASRERQGLYEQYF. The rearrangement links TRBV27 to TRBJ2-7; tentatively, D is TRBD1 (7 bases). This CDR3 spans 14 amino acids. Germline V gene data show CDR1 as MNHEY and CDR2 as SMNVEV (reference sequence). The germline V and J ends were trimmed by 6 bases and 3 bases, with 15 bases remaining between them.

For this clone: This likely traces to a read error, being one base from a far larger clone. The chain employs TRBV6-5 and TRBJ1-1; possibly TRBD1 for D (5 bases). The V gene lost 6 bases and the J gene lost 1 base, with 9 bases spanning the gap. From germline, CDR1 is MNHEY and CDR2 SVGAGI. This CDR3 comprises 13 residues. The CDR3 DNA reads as TGTGCCAGCAGCCAACAGGAGAACACTGAAGCTTTCTTT. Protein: CASSQQENTEAFF.

This chain's CDR3 is CASSVWTGGAYGYTF. Written as DNA, the CDR3 is TGTGCCAGCAGCGTCTGGACAGGGGGCGCCTATGGCTACACCTTC. V and J are TRBV9 and TRBJ1-2, with TRBD1 matching over 11 bases. CDR3 length equals 15 residues. Trimming took 2 bases from V and 4 from J; bases not matched to a gene: 4. Germline CDR1 reads SGDLS; CDR2 reads YYNGEE.

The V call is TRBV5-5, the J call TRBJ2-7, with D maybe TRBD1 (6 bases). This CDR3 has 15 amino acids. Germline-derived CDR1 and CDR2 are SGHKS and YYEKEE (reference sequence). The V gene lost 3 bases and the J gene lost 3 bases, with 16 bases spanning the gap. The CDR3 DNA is TGTGCCAGCAGCTCCGAGACAGGCCTAAACTACGAGCAGTACTTC. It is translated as CASSSETGLNYEQYF.

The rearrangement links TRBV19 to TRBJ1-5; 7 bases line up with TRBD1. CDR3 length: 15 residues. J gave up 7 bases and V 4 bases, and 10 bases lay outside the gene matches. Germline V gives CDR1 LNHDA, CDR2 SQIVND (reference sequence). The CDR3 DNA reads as TGTGCCAGTAGTACCTGGACAGGCAGTGGACAGCCCCAGCATTTT. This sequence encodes CASSTWTGSGQPQHF.